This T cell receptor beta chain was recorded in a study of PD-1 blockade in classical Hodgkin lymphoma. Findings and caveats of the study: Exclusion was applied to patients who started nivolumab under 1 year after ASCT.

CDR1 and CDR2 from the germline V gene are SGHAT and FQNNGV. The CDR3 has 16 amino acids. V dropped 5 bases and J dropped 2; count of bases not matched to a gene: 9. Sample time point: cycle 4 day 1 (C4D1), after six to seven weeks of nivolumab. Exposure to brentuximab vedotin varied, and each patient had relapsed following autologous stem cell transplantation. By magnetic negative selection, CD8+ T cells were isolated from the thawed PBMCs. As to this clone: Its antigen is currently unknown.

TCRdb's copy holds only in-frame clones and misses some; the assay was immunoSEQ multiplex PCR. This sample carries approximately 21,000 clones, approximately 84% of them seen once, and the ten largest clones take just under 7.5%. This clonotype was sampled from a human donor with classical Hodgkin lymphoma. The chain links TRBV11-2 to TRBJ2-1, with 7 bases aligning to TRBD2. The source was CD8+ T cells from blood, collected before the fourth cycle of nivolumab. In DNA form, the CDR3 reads TGTGCCAGCAGCCCCTCTAAAAGCGGGGCCTACAATGAGCAGTTCTTC. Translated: CASSPSKSGAYNEQFF.